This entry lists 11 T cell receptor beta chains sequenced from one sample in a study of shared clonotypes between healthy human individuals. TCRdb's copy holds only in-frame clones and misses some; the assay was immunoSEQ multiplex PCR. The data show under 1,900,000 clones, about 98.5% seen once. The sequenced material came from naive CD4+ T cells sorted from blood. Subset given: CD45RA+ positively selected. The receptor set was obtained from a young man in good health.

Here the CDR3 DNA reads TGTGCCAGCTCACCTGAAATTCCGGGACAGGGAAAATCCGAGCAGTACTTC. Translating it yields CASSPEIPGQGKSEQYF. The V call is TRBV18, the J call TRBJ2-7; 9 positions match TRBD1. Germline trimming cut 3 bases from V and 6 bases from J; bases unmatched to any gene: 15. Germline lookup yields CDR1 KGHSH and CDR2 LQKENI. The CDR3 totals 17 residues.

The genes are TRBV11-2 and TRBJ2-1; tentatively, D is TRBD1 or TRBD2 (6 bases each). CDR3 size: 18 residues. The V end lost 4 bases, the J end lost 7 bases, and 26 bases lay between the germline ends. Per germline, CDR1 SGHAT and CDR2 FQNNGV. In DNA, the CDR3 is TGTGCCAGCAGCTCCCCTAGGGGGGCTGTTCGTCAAATGAATGAGCAGTTCTTC. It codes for CASSSPRGAVRQMNEQFF.

DNA of the CDR3: TGTGCCACTGGATGGGACCTAAGGGAGCAGTACTTC. Its protein is CATGWDLREQYF. The chain is built from TRBV28 and TRBJ2-7; D may correspond to TRBD1 or TRBD2 (5 bases each). The CDR3 totals 12 residues. Germline lookup yields CDR1 MDHEN and CDR2 SYDVKM. Deletions cut 10 bases from V and 7 bases from J, with 17 bases between.

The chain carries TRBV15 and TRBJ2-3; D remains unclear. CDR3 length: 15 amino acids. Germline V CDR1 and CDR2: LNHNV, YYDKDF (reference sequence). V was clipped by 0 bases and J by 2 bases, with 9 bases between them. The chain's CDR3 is CATSRDRLFTDTQYF. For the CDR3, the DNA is TGTGCCACCAGCAGAGATCGGTTATTCACAGATACGCAGTATTTT.

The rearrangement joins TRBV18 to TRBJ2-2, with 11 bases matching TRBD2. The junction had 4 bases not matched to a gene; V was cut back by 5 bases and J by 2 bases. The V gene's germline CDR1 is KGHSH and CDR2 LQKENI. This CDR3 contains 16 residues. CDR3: CASSTGTSGNTGELFF. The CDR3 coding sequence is TGTGCCAGCTCAACTGGGACTAGCGGAAACACCGGGGAGCTGTTTTTT.

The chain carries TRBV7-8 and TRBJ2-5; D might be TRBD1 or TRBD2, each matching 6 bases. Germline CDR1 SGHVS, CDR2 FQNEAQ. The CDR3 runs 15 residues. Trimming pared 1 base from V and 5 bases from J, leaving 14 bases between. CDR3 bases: TGTGCCAGCAGCTTAGGGGGGGCGAGGGTCGAGACCCAGTACTTC. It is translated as CASSLGGARVETQYF.

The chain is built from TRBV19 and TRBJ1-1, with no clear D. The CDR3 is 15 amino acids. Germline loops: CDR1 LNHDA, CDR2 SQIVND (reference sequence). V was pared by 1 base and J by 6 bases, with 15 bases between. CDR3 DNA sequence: TGTGCCAGTAGTATAGTAGGATCCCTTGTCGCTGAAGCTTTCTTT. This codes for CASSIVGSLVAEAFF.

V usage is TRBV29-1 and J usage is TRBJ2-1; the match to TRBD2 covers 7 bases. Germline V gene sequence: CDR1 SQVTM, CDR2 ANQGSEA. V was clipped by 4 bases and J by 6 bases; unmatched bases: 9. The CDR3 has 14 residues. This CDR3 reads CSVGSGLVGNEQFF. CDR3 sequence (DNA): TGCAGCGTTGGGTCAGGACTAGTTGGCAATGAGCAGTTCTTC.

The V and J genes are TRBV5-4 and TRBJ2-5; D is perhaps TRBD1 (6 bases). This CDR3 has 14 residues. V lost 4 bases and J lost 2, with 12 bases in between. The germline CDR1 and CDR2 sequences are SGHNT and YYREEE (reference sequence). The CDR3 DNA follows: TGTGCCAGCAGCCCGGGACATGCACAAGAGACCCAGTACTTC. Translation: CASSPGHAQETQYF.

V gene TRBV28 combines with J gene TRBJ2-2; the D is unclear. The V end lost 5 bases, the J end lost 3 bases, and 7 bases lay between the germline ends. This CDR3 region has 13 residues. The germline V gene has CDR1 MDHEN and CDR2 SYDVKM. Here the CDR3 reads CASSKWDTGELFF. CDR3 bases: TGTGCCAGCAGTAAATGGGACACCGGGGAGCTGTTTTTT.

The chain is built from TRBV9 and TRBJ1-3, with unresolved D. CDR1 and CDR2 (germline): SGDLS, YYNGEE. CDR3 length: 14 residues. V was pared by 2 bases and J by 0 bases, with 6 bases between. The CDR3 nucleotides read TGTGCCAGCAGCGTGGCGGACTCTGGAAACACCATATATTTT. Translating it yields CASSVADSGNTIYF.